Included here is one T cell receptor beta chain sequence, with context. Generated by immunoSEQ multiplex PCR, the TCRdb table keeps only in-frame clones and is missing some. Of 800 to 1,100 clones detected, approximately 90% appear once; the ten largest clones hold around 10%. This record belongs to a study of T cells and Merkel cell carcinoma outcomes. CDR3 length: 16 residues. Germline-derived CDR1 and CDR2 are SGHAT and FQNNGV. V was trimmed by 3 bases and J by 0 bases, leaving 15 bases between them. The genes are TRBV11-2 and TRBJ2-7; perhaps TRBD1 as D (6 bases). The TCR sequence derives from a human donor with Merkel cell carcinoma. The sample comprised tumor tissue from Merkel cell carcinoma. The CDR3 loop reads CASSFSQQGYSYEQYF. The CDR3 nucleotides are TGTGCCAGCAGCTTCTCTCAACAGGGTTACTCCTACGAGCAGTACTTC.